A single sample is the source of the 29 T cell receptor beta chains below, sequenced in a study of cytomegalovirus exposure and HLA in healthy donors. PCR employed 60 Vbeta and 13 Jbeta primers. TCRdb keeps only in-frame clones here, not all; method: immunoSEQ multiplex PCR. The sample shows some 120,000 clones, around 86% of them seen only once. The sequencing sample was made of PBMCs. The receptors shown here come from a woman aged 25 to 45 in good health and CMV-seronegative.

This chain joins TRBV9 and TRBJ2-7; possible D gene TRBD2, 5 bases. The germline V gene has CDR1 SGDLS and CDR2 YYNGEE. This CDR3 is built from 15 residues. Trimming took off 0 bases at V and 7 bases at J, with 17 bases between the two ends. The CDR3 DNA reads TGTGCCAGCAGCGTAGACAACGGGCTAGCCCGGGAGCAGTACTTC. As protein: CASSVDNGLAREQYF.

CDR3 DNA sequence: TGTGCCAGCAGCTTAGCGGGAGAGACCCAGTACTTC. Translation: CASSLAGETQYF. J is TRBJ2-5 and V is TRBV11-2; D gene ambiguous. CDR3 size: 12 residues. V shed 1 base and J shed 4 bases, with 4 bases lying between them. From germline, CDR1 is SGHAT and CDR2 FQNNGV.

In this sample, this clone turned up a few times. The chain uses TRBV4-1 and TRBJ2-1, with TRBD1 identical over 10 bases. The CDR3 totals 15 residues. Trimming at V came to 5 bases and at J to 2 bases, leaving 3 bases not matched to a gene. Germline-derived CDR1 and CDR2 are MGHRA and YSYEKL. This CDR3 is CASSYGQGAYNEQFF. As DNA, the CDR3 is TGCGCCAGCAGCTATGGACAGGGGGCCTACAATGAGCAGTTCTTC.

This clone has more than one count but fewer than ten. CDR3 DNA sequence: TGTGCCAGCTCACCACTTAAGAACACTGAAGCTTTCTTT. This translates into CASSPLKNTEAFF. This rearrangement joins TRBV6-5 to TRBJ1-1; unclear D gene. This CDR3 is 13 amino acids long. Trimming cost V 8 bases and J 1 base, with 11 bases left between them. CDR1 and CDR2 from the germline V gene are MNHEY and SVGAGI.

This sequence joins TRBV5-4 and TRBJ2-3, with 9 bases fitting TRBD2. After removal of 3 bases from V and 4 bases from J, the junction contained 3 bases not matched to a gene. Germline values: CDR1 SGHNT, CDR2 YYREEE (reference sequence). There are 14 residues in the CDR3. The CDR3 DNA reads TGTGCCAGCAGCTCGGCTAGCGGGGCAGATACGCAGTATTTT. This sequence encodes CASSSASGADTQYF.

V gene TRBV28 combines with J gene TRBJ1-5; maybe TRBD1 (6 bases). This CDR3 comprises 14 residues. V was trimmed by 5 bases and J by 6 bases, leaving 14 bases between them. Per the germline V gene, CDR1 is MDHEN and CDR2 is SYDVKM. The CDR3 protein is CASSPTGSGQPQHF. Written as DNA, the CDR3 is TGTGCCAGCAGTCCGACAGGATCGGGTCAGCCCCAGCATTTT.

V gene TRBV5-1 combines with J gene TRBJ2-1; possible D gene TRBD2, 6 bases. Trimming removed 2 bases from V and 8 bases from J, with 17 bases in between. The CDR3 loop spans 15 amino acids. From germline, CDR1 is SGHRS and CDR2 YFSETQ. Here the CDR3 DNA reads TGCGCCAGCAGCTTAACAGCGGGTTCGGGCGATGAGCAGTTCTTC. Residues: CASSLTAGSGDEQFF.

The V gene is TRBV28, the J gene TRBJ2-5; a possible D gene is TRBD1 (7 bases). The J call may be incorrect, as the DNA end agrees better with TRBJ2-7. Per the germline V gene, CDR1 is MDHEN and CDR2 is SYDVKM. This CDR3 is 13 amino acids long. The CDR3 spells CASSFSGGYEQYF. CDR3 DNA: TGTGCCAGCAGTTTTTCAGGGGGGTACGAGCAGTACTTC.

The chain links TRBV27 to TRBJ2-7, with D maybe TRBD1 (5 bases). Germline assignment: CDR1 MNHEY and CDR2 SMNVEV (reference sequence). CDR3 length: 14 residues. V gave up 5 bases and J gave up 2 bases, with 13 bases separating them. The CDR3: CASSSYDRTYEQYF. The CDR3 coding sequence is TGTGCCAGCAGTAGTTATGACAGAACCTACGAGCAGTACTTC.

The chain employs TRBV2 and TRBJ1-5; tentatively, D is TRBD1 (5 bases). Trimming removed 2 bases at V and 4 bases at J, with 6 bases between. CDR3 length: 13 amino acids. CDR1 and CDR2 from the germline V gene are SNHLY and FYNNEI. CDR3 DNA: TGTGCCAGCAGTGAACAGGGTAATCAGCCCCAGCATTTT. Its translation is CASSEQGNQPQHF.

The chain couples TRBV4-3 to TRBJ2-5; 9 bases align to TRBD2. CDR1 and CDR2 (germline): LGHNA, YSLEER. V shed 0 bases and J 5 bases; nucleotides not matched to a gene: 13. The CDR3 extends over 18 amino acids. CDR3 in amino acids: CASSQDSAGGGQTETQYF. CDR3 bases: TGCGCCAGCAGCCAAGATTCGGCGGGAGGGGGCCAAACGGAGACCCAGTACTTC.

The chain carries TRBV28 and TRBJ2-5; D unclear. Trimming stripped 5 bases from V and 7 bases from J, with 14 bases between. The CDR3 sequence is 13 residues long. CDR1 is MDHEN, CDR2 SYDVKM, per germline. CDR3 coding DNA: TGTGCCAGCAGTCCCACTACCCCGTGGACCCAGTACTTC. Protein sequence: CASSPTTPWTQYF. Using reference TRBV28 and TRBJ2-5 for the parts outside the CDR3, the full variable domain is DVKVTQSSRYLVKRTGEKVFLECVQDMDHENMFWYRQDPGLGLRLIYFSYDVKMKEKGDIPEGYSVSREKKERFSLILESASTNQTSMYLCASSPTTPWTQYFGPGTRLLVL.

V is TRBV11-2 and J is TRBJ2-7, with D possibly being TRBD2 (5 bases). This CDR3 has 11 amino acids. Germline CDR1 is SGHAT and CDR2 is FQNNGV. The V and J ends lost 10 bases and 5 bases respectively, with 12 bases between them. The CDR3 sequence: CATSSGDEQYF. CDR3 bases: TGTGCCACCTCTTCCGGGGACGAGCAGTACTTC. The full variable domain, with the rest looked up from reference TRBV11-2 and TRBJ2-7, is EAGVAQSPRYKIIEKRQSVAFWCNPISGHATLYWYQQILGQGPKLLIQFQNNGVVDDSQLPKDRFSAERLKGVDSTLKIQPAKLEDSAVYLCATSSGDEQYFGPGTRLTVT.

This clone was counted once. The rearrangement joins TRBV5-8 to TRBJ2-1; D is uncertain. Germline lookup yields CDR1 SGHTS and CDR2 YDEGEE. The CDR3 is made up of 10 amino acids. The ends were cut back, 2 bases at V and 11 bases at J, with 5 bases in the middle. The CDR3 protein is CASSFYQQFF. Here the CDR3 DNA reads TGTGCCAGCAGCTTCTACCAGCAGTTCTTC.

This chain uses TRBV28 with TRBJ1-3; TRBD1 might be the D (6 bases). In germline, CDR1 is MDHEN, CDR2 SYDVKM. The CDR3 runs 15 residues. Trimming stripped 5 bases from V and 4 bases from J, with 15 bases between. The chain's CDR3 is CASSPQGSAGNTIYF. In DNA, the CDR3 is TGTGCCAGCAGTCCGCAGGGGTCTGCAGGAAACACCATATATTTT.

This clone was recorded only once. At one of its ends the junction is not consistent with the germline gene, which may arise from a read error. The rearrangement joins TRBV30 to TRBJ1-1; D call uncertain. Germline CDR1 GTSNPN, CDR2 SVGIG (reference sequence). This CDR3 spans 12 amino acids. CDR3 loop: CAWSVRDTEAFF. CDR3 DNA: TGTGCCTGGAGTGTACGAGACACGGAAGCTTTCTTT.

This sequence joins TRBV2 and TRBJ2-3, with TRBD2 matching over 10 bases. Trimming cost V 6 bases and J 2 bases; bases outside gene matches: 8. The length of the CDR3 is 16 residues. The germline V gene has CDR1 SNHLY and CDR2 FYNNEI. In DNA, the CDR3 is TGTGCCAGCAGGCAGATCCTAGCGGGAGCCACAGATACGCAGTATTTT. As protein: CASRQILAGATDTQYF.

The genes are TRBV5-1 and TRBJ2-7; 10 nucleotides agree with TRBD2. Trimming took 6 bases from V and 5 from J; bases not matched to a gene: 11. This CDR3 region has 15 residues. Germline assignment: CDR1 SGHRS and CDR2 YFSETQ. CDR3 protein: CASNLLAGGSHEQYF. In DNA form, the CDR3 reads TGCGCCAGCAACCTCTTAGCGGGAGGTTCGCACGAGCAGTACTTC. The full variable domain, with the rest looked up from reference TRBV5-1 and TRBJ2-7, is KAGVTQTPRYLIKTRGQQVTLSCSPISGHRSVSWYQQTPGQGLQFLFEYFSETQRNKGNFPGRFSGRQFSNSRSEMNVSTLELGDSALYLCASNLLAGGSHEQYFGPGTRLTVT.

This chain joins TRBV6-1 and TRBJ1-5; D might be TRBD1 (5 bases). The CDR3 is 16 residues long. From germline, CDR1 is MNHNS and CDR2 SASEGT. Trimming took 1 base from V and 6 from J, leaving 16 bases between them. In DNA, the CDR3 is TGTGCCAGCAGTGAAGGCCCTCAGGGCGGGGGTCAGCCCCAGCATTTT. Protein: CASSEGPQGGGQPQHF.

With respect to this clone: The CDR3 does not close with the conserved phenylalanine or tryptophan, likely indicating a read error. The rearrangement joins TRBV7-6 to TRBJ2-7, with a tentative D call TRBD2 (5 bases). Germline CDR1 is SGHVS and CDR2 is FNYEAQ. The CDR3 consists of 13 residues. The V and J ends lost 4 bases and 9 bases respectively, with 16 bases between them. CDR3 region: CASSSTTSGVQYL. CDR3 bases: TGTGCCAGCAGCTCTACAACTAGTGGAGTGCAGTACCTC.

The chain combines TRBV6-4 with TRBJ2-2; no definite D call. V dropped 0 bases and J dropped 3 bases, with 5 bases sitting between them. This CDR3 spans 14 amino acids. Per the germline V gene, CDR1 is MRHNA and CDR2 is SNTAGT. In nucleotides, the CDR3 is TGTGCCAGCAGTGACTCCTCAGACACCGGGGAGCTGTTTTTT. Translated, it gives CASSDSSDTGELFF.

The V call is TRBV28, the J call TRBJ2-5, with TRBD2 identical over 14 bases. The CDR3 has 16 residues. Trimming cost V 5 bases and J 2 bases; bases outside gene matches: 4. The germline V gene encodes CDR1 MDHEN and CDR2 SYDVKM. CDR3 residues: CASSPGTSGRQETQYF. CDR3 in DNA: TGTGCCAGCAGTCCCGGGACTAGCGGGAGACAAGAGACCCAGTACTTC.

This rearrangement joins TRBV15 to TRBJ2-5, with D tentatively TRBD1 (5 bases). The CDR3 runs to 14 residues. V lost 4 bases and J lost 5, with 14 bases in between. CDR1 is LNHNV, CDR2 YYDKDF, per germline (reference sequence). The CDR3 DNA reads TGTGCCACCAGCACCGCAGGGAAGGGGGAGACCCAGTACTTC. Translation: CATSTAGKGETQYF.

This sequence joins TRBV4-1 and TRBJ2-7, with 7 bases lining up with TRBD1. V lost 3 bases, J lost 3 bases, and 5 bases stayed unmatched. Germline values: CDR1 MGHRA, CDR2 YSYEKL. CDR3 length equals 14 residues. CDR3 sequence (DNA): TGCGCCAGCAGCCATGCCGGACAGGTCTACGAGCAGTACTTC. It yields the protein CASSHAGQVYEQYF.

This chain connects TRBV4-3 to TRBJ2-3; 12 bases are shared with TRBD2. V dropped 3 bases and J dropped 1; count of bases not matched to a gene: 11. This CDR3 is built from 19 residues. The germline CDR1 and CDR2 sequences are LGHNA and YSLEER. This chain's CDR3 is CASSQGTSGLEWGTDTQYF. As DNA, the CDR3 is TGCGCCAGCAGCCAGGGGACTAGCGGGTTGGAGTGGGGCACAGATACGCAGTATTTT.

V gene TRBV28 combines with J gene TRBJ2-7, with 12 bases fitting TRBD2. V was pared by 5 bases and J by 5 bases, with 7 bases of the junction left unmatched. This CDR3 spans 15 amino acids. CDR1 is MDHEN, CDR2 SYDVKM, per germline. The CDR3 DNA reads TGTGCCAGCAGTCCACTAGCGGGAGGTTCCCACGAGCAGTACTTC. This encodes CASSPLAGGSHEQYF.

The CDR3 sequence: CASGGTVGNEKLFF. In DNA form, the CDR3 reads TGTGCCAGCGGGGGGACGGTGGGGAATGAAAAACTGTTTTTT. The chain links TRBV2 to TRBJ1-4; D might be TRBD1 (5 bases). V was cut by 8 bases and J by 5 bases, with 15 bases left in between. Looked up from germline, CDR1 is SNHLY and CDR2 is FYNNEI. The CDR3 length is 14 residues.

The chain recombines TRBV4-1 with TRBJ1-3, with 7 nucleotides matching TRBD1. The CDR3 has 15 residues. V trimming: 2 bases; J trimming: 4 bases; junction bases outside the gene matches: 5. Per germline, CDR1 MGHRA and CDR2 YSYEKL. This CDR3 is CASSQPGQWGNTIYF. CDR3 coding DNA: TGCGCCAGCAGCCAACCGGGACAGTGGGGAAACACCATATATTTT.

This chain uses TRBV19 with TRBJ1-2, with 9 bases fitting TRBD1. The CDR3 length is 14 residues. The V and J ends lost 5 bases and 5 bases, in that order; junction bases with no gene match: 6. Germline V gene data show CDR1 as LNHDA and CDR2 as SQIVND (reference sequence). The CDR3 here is CASSDVGQGYGYTF. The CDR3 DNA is TGTGCCAGTAGTGACGTGGGACAGGGATATGGCTACACCTTC.